Listed below are T cell receptor beta chains from one sample, sequenced in a study of blood T cells in healthy people across ages. TCRdb re-called the 5' RACE reads with MiXCR, one entry per CDR3 protein. The profile shows roughly 1,800,000 distinct CDR3 sequences, roughly 49% of them singletons. The sequenced sample was blood. These receptors were taken from a middle-aged woman in good health. The CDR3 runs from the conserved cysteine through the conserved F or W. The D gene is left open where the match is weak.

TRBJ2-1 | TRBV20-1 | 14 | TRBD2 | CSATPSGVYNEQFF
TRBJ2-1 | TRBV4-3 | 15 | - | CASSQVTGGGHEQFF
TRBJ2-7 | TRBV20-1 | 16 | TRBD1 | CSAREGGTGVSYEQYF
TRBJ2-5 | TRBV9 | 18 | TRBD2 | CASSVGLAGGGYQETQYF
TRBJ2-3 | TRBV3-1 | 15 | - | CASSQNPVAADTQYF
TRBJ2-7 | TRBV6-5 | 14 | TRBD1 | CASTSDRGPHEQYF
TRBJ1-5 | TRBV14 | 13 | TRBD1 | CASSQTGHQPQHF
TRBJ2-3 | TRBV12-3/TRBV12-4 | 18 | TRBD2 | CASSFPPIGGGGTDTQYF
TRBJ2-7 | TRBV6-2/TRBV6-3 | 15 | - | CASSYSKSRAYEQYF
TRBJ2-5 | TRBV27 | 13 | TRBD1 | CASPRDRGETQYF
TRBJ2-1 | TRBV6-2/TRBV6-3 | 11 | TRBD2 | CASSLAGDEFF
TRBJ2-7 | TRBV4-1 | 15 | TRBD1 | CASSPDRVPSYEQYF
TRBJ2-7 | TRBV14 | 16 | - | CASSQDRFTDSYEQYF
TRBJ1-3 | TRBV11-1 | 16 | TRBD1 | CASSNPGTGTGNTIYF
TRBJ1-4 | TRBV6-5 | 17 | - | CASSYSTVGATNEKLFF
TRBJ2-5 | TRBV7-2 | 18 | TRBD2 | CASSLRSLAGASGETQYF
TRBJ1-2 | TRBV7-9 | 16 | TRBD1 | CASSLDSGGPSYGYTF
TRBJ2-4 | TRBV6-2/TRBV6-3 | 13 | - | CASMGFGKNIQYF
TRBJ2-1 | TRBV7-8 | 17 | TRBD1 | CASSSTGYRGSYNEQFF
TRBJ1-2 | TRBV9 | 17 | TRBD1 | CASSGHDRGLENYGYTF
TRBJ2-1 | TRBV4-2 | 14 | - | CASSQDRTYNEQFF
TRBJ2-5 | TRBV7-2 | 17 | TRBD2 | CASSSRTSGGARGTQYF
TRBJ2-1 | TRBV4-3 | 16 | TRBD2 | CASSQALAGAYNEQFF
TRBJ1-2 | TRBV7-2 | 13 | TRBD1 | CASSGRTGNGYTF
TRBJ2-6 | TRBV6-1 | 17 | TRBD1 | CASRGQGDLSGANVLTF
TRBJ2-5 | TRBV11-2 | 13 | - | CASGRSPQETQYF
TRBJ2-4 | TRBV14 | 15 | - | CASSQDGAAKNIQYF
TRBJ1-2 | TRBV12-3/TRBV12-4 | 14 | - | CASRSFQGTNGYTF
TRBJ2-5 | TRBV20-1 | 11 | - | CSAHKQETQYF
TRBJ2-3 | TRBV6-2/TRBV6-3 | 13 | TRBD2 | CASSYNSGTTQYF
TRBJ2-1 | TRBV7-6 | 18 | TRBD2 | CASSLAVRGGHGRDEQFF
TRBJ2-1 | TRBV12-3/TRBV12-4 | 11 | - | CASNNDNEQFF
TRBJ2-7 | TRBV20-1 | 11 | TRBD2 | CSAGRDGEQYF
TRBJ2-5 | TRBV6-5 | 14 | TRBD2 | CATGTSDYQETQYF
TRBJ2-1 | TRBV20-1 | 12 | - | CSARTYDNEQFF
TRBJ2-5 | TRBV6-6 | 14 | TRBD1 | CASRHRDRKETQYF
TRBJ2-3 | TRBV15 | 15 | TRBD1 | CATSSGTGDVDTQYF
TRBJ2-3 | TRBV19 | 15 | - | CASTSLGSDTDTQYF
TRBJ1-1 | TRBV29-1 | 13 | - | CSVLPGVGTEAFF
TRBJ2-5 | TRBV20-1 | 12 | - | CSASVGTGTQYF